The subject of this entry is one TCR beta chain. Only in-frame clones appear in the TCRdb table, and some are missing; sequencing was by immunoSEQ multiplex PCR. The table has fewer than 120,000 clones, around 89% seen once. This sample was included in a study of control samples from healthy donors and cancer patients. CDR1 is MNHEY, CDR2 SVGEGT, per germline. V shed 2 bases and J shed 7 bases, with 11 bases lying between them. This CDR3 region has 13 residues. This chain joins TRBV6-2 or TRBV6-3 and TRBJ1-2, with D uncertain. Sequences were obtained from PBMCs. The sequence was collected from a woman aged 55 to 70 with lung cancer. The CDR3, as DNA: TGTGCCAGCAGTTACCCCATGCGGGTTGGCTACACCTTC. Translation gives CASSYPMRVGYTF.